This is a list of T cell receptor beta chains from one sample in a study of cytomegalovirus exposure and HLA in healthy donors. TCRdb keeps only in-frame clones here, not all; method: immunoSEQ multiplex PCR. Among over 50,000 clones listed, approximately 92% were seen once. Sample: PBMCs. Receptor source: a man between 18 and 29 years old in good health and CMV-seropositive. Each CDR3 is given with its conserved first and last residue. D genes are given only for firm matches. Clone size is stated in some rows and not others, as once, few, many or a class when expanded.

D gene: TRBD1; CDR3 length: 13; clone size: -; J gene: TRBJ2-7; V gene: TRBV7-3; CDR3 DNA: TGTGCCAGCAGCTCATCGACAGGGGGCGAGCAGTACTTC; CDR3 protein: CASSSSTGGEQYF
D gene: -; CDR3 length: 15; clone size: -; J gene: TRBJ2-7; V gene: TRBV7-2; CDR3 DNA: TGTGCCAGCAGCTTTCTACAGGGTCTGGCCTACGAGCAGTACTTC; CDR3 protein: CASSFLQGLAYEQYF
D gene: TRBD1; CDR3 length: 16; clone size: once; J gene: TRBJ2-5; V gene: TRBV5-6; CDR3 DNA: TGTGCCAGCAGCTTGGCCGCCGGGACAGCGTGGGAGACCCAGTACTTC; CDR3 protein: CASSLAAGTAWETQYF
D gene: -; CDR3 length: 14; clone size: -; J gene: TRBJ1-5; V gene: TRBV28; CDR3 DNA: TGTGCCAGCAGCCCGGACTTTGAGGTTGAGCCCCAGCATTTT; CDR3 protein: CASSPDFEVEPQHF
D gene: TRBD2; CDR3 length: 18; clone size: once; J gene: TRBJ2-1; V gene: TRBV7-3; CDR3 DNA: TGTGCCAGCAGCTTAAAATCCCGGGGGAGGGAGTCCTACAATGAGCAGTTCTTC; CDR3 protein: CASSLKSRGRESYNEQFF
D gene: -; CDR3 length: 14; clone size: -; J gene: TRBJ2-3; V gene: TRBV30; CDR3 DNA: TGTGCCTGGAGTAGATGGGGGGACACAGATACGCAGTATTTT; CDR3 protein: CAWSRWGDTDTQYF
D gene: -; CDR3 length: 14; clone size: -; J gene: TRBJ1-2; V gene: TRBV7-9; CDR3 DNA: TGTGCCAGCAGCCCACGACAGAGCCCCTATGGCTACACCTTC; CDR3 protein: CASSPRQSPYGYTF
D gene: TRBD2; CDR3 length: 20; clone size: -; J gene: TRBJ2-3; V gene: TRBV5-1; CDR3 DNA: TGCGCCAGCAGCTTGTACGGGACTAGCGGGAGTTCTCAAGCAGCAGATACGCAGTATTTT; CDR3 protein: CASSLYGTSGSSQAADTQYF
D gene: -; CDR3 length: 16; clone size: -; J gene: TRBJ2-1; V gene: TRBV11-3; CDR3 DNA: TGTGCCAGCAGCCTGGGGGGGGCCAGCTCCTACAATGAGCAGTTCTTC; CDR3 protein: CASSLGGASSYNEQFF
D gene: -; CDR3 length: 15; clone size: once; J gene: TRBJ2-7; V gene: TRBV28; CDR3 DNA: TGTGCCAGCAGTTTATTCGCGGGGAGCTCCTACGAGCAGTACTTC; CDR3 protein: CASSLFAGSSYEQYF
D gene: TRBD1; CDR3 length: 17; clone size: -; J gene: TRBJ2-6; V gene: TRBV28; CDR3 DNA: TGTGCCAGCAGTTTGTGGTCGCAGGGGGCTGGGGCCAACGTCCTGACTTTC; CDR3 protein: CASSLWSQGAGANVLTF
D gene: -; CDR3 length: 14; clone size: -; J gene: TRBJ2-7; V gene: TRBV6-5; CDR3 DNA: TGTGCCAGCAGTTACTCTGGCAGGGGATACGAGCAGTACTTC; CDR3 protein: CASSYSGRGYEQYF
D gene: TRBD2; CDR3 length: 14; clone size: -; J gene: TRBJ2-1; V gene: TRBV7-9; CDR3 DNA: TGTGCCAGCAGCTCCGGACTTGGGGGGGATGAGCAGTTCTTC; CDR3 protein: CASSSGLGGDEQFF
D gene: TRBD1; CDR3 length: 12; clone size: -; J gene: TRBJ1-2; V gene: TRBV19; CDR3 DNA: TGTGCCAGTAGTATCGGGACAGGGACGGGGACCTTC; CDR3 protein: CASSIGTGTGTF
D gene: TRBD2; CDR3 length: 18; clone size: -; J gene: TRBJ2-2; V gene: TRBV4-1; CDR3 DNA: TGCGCCAGCGCCGGCGAGGGCAGACTAGCGGGACACACCGGGGAGCTGTTTTTT; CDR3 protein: CASAGEGRLAGHTGELFF
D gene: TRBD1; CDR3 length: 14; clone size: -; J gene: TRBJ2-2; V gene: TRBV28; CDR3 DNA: TGTGCCAGCAGTTCCCCGGACAGGGCCGGGGAGCTGTTTTTT; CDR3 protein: CASSSPDRAGELFF
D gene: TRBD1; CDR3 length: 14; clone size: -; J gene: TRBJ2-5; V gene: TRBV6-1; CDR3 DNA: TGTGCCAGCAAGGACAGGGGGATGAGAGAGACTCAGTACTTC; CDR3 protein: CASKDRGMRETQYF